Each of the 19 T cell receptor beta chains below was sequenced from the same sample in a study of Graves' ophthalmopathy and Graves' hyperthyroidism. The TCR beta CDR3 regions underwent amplification from RNA transcripts. Investigators did first-round RT-PCR with HTBI primers, then second-round multiplex PCR. In TCRdb, the multiplex PCR reads were re-called with MiXCR into one record per CDR3 protein. This table has about 400,000 distinct CDR3 sequences, about 17% appearing once. What was sequenced was peripheral blood. These receptor sequences come from a woman between 18 and 29 years old with Graves' ophthalmopathy.

This clonotype was picked up many times. The rearrangement joins TRBV30 to TRBJ1-5, with a weak D call TRBD1 (5 bases). CDR1 and CDR2 from the germline V gene are GTSNPN and SVGIG (reference sequence). The CDR3 runs to 15 residues. The germline V and J ends were trimmed by 1 base and 0 bases, with 10 bases remaining between them. The CDR3 spells CAWSGTPNSNQPQHF. The DNA for the CDR3 is TGTGCCTGGAGTGGGACACCAAATAGCAATCAGCCCCAGCATTTT.

This clonotype was counted many times. CDR3 sequence reads: CASSEMERGPRGEQYF. The CDR3 nucleotides read TGTGCCAGCAGTGAAATGGAGAGGGGCCCCCGTGGCGAGCAGTACTTC. The genes are TRBV2 and TRBJ2-7; D tentatively fits TRBD1 or TRBD2 (5 bases each). The germline CDR1 and CDR2 sequences are SNHLY and FYNNEI. V was pared by 2 bases and J by 6 bases, with 20 bases between. The CDR3 has 16 residues.

In this sample, this clonotype turned up many times. J is TRBJ2-7 and V is TRBV6-2 or TRBV6-3; D not resolved. Trimming left V 3 bases short and J 6 bases short, with 18 bases between. The CDR3 runs 15 residues. The germline gives CDR1 MNHEY, CDR2 SVGEGT. The CDR3 loop reads CASSYNGPSTPEQYF. The CDR3 DNA reads TGTGCCAGCAGTTATAATGGGCCTTCAACACCCGAGCAGTACTTC.

Ten or more counts support this clonotype. In DNA form, the CDR3 reads TGCAGTGCTAGAGATGTGGGAAGGATCTCCGAGCAGTACTTC. It translates to CSARDVGRISEQYF. The chain couples TRBV20-1 to TRBJ2-7; D is unclear. This CDR3 comprises 14 residues. Germline V gene lookup returns CDR1 DFQATT and CDR2 SNEGSKA (reference sequence). Deletions cut 0 bases from V and 6 bases from J, with 15 bases between.

The chain employs TRBV11-3 and TRBJ1-1; 7 bases are a match to TRBD1. This CDR3 is 14 amino acids long. Germline V gives CDR1 SGHNT, CDR2 YENEEA. Germline trimming cut 5 bases from V and 4 bases from J; bases unmatched to any gene: 7. As DNA, the CDR3 is TGTGCCAGCAGCCGACAGGGATCGGGCACTGAAGCTTTCTTT. Translation: CASSRQGSGTEAFF. Supplemented by reference TRBV11-3 and TRBJ1-1, the full variable domain reads EAGVVQSPRYKIIEKKQPVAFWCNPISGHNTLYWYLQNLGQGPELLIRYENEEAVDDSQLPKDRFSAERLKGVDSTLKIQPAELGDSAVYLCASSRQGSGTEAFFGQGTRLTVV.

This clonotype was detected ten times or more. The chain has TRBV5-5 and TRBJ2-5, with 7 bases fitting TRBD1. V dropped 6 bases and J dropped 2; count of bases not matched to a gene: 7. The CDR3 is made up of 14 amino acids. The germline V gene has CDR1 SGHKS and CDR2 YYEKEE (reference sequence). CDR3 DNA sequence: TGTGCCAGCATGGTCCGGACAGGACAAGAGACCCAGTACTTC. This sequence encodes CASMVRTGQETQYF.

At least ten counts were recorded for this clonotype. The rearrangement uses TRBV11-2 and TRBJ2-4, with TRBD1 identical over 7 bases. The J segment lost 6 bases and the V segment lost 5 bases, leaving 4 bases of the junction unmatched. Germline CDR1 reads SGHAT; CDR2 reads FQNNGV. The CDR3 has 13 amino acids. The CDR3 DNA reads TGTGCCAGCAGCCCCGGGACAGCAAACATTCAGTACTTC. The encoded protein is CASSPGTANIQYF.

This clonotype was detected ten times or more. The chain joins TRBV6-2 or TRBV6-3 to TRBJ1-6, with D unclear. Trimming left V 2 bases short and J 8 bases short, with 7 bases between. The CDR3 is 13 amino acids. CDR1 is MNHEY, CDR2 SVGEGT, per germline. CDR3 loop: CASSYVKDSPLHF. For the CDR3, the DNA is TGTGCCAGCAGTTACGTCAAGGATTCACCCCTCCACTTT.

A single count supports this clonotype. The chain couples TRBV28 to TRBJ2-5; 10 nucleotides match TRBD1. Trimming at V came to 2 bases and at J to 5 bases, leaving 2 bases not matched to a gene. Per germline, CDR1 MDHEN and CDR2 SYDVKM. CDR3 length: 14 amino acids. The CDR3 protein is CASSLLGQGETQYF. The CDR3 DNA reads TGTGCCAGCAGTTTACTGGGACAGGGGGAGACCCAGTACTTC.

This clonotype was seen repeatedly, ten times or more. This rearrangement joins TRBV7-2 to TRBJ2-7, with 10 bases that match TRBD2. This CDR3 is 15 amino acids long. Germline V gene sequence: CDR1 SGHTA, CDR2 FQGNSA. The ends lost 8 bases at V and 6 bases at J; junction bases unmatched: 13. CDR3 residues: CASCPLPGLAFEQYF. Here the CDR3 DNA reads TGTGCCAGCTGTCCATTACCGGGACTAGCGTTCGAGCAGTACTTC. The full variable domain, rest sourced from reference TRBV7-2 and TRBJ2-7, is GAGVSQSPSNKVTEKGKDVELRCDPISGHTALYWYRQSLGQGLEFLIYFQGNSAPDKSGLPSDRFSAERTGGSVSTLTIQRTQQEDSAVYLCASCPLPGLAFEQYFGPGTRLTVT.

This clonotype was recorded many times. The V and J genes are TRBV6-5 and TRBJ2-7, with 7 bases lining up with TRBD2. The junction had 12 bases not matched to a gene; V was cut back by 2 bases and J by 2 bases. CDR1 is MNHEY, CDR2 SVGAGI, per germline. The CDR3 is 17 amino acids. Here the CDR3 DNA reads TGTGCCAGCAGTTACCCGCGATTGGGGGGGAGGACCTACGAGCAGTACTTC. Amino acid sequence: CASSYPRLGGRTYEQYF.

In its sample, this clonotype was seen many times. This chain joins TRBV27 and TRBJ2-7, with D unresolved. In germline, CDR1 is MNHEY, CDR2 SMNVEV (reference sequence). CDR3 length: 13 amino acids. V lost 7 bases and J 6 bases, leaving 16 bases between the germline ends. The DNA of the CDR3 is TGTGCCAGCACCTACAGTCCGGGCTCCGAGCAGTACTTC. This gives the protein CASTYSPGSEQYF.

The V gene is TRBV12-3 or TRBV12-4, the J gene TRBJ2-7; D not certain. V was pared by 6 bases and J by 5 bases, with 14 bases between. This CDR3 spans 13 amino acids. CDR3 protein: CASSPGLVHEQYF. The DNA of the CDR3 is TGTGCCAGCAGCCCCGGGCTAGTTCACGAGCAGTACTTC.

This clonotype was detected only a few times. The CDR3 DNA reads TGTGCCAGCAGCTCCCCTCCGGGACGGGAGGCTTCCGCTAACTATGGCTACACCTTC. Translation: CASSSPPGREASANYGYTF. V gene TRBV11-2 combines with J gene TRBJ1-2; possible D gene TRBD1, 5 bases. Germline CDR1 SGHAT, CDR2 FQNNGV. The V end was cut by 4 bases, the J end by 0 bases, with 24 bases between. CDR3 size: 19 residues.

This clonotype was detected many times. The chain carries TRBV20-1 and TRBJ1-2; D is unclear. The germline V and J ends were trimmed by 4 bases and 8 bases, with 11 bases remaining between them. The CDR3 contains 11 residues. CDR1 and CDR2 (germline): DFQATT, SNEGSKA (reference sequence). CDR3 DNA sequence: TGCAGTGCTAACCCCGGGTGGGGCTACACCTTC. Protein: CSANPGWGYTF.

Turning to this clonotype: A clone one base away is much larger, so this may be a read error. The V and J genes are TRBV5-6 and TRBJ2-5, with D possibly matching TRBD1 (6 bases). The V end lost 5 bases, the J end lost 4 bases, and 21 bases lay between the germline ends. The CDR3 totals 16 residues. Germline CDR1 reads SGHDT; CDR2 reads YYEEEE. The CDR3 region is CASSRPWDKGVETQYF. The CDR3 DNA is TGTGCCAGCAGTCGTCCTTGGGACAAAGGGGTAGAGACCCAGTACTTC. The full variable domain, its missing parts supplied by reference TRBV5-6 and TRBJ2-5, is DAGVTQSPTHLIKTRGQQVTLRCSPKSGHDTVSWYQQALGQGPQFIFQYYEEEERQRGNFPDRFSGHQFPNYSSELNVNALLLGDSALYLCASSRPWDKGVETQYFGPGTRLLVL.

This clonotype occurred many times. CDR3 sequence: CAWSGRGPQHF. The CDR3 nucleotides are TGTGCCTGGAGCGGCCGGGGGCCCCAGCATTTT. The genes are TRBV30 and TRBJ1-5; D unclear. The CDR3 length is 11 residues. Germline loops: CDR1 GTSNPN, CDR2 SVGIG (reference sequence). The germline V and J ends were trimmed by 3 bases and 9 bases, with 9 bases remaining between them.

This clonotype appeared many times. The genes are TRBV12-3 or TRBV12-4 and TRBJ1-2, with a tentative D call TRBD1 (5 bases). V was pared by 9 bases and J by 0 bases, with 17 bases between. This CDR3 is built from 15 residues. The chain's CDR3 is CASGGEMKTNYGYTF. The CDR3 DNA is TGTGCCAGTGGGGGGGAAATGAAAACTAACTATGGCTACACCTTC.

This clonotype was seen many times. The chain links TRBV7-2 to TRBJ2-7; D perhaps matches TRBD1 (5 bases). Trimming took off 3 bases at V and 5 bases at J, with 17 bases between the two ends. From germline, CDR1 is SGHTA and CDR2 FQGNSA. The CDR3 is 15 residues long. CDR3 bases: TGTGCCAGCAGCTTGACAACAGGACAAGATAACGAGCAGTACTTC. Translating gives CASSLTTGQDNEQYF.